This entry describes one TCR beta chain. No cognate antigen has been identified for it. No clone much larger than this one lies a single base away; base qualities are absent. The library was built by means of the immunoSEQ multiplex PCR assay. In its TCRdb copy, this immuneACCESS table keeps in-frame sequences only and misses some clones. Where compared with another copy, unresolved V genes explain less than half of these, and the others have no known cause. This sample has 55,000 to 85,000 clones in its table, and nearly 98% of those were observed once. Of the sample, around 0.2% is held by the ten largest clones. V was cut back by 4 bases and J by 1 base, leaving a gap of 9 bases between them. There are 14 amino acids in the CDR3, from cysteine to phenylalanine inclusive. The entry retains the CDR3 DNA only, 42 bases that are in frame from base 1. Reading the germline V gene gives CDR1 MNHEY and CDR2 SVGAGI.

This sample is drawn from a study of technical replicates of blood from a handful of donors (dated 2017 in TCRdb). This sequence uses TRBV6-5 and TRBJ2-3; the best D guess is TRBD1, with 5 bases matching. Material: T cells isolated from PBMCs. The clonotype originates from a human donor in good health. CDR3 reads: CASSSGSRTDTQYF. The bases read TGTGCCAGCAGTTCAGGGTCCCGCACAGATACGCAGTATTTT.